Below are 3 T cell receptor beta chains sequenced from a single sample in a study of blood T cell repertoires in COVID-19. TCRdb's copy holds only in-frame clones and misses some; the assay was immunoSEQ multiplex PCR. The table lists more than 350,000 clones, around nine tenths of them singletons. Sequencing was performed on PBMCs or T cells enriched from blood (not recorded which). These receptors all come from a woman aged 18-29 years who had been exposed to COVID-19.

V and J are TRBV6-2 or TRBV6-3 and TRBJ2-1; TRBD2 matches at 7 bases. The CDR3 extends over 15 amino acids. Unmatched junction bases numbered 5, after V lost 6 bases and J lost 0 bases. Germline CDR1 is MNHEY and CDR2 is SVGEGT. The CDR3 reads CASSPLAASYNEQFF. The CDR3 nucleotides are TGTGCCAGCAGCCCCCTAGCGGCCTCCTACAATGAGCAGTTCTTC.

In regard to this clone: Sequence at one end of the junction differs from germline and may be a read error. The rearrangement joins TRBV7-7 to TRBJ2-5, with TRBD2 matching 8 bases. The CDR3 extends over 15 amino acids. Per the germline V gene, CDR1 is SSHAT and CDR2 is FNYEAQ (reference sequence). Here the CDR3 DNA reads TGTGCTAGCAGCTTTGGACGGGGGGGCCCGGAGACCCAGTACTTC. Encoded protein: CASSFGRGGPETQYF.

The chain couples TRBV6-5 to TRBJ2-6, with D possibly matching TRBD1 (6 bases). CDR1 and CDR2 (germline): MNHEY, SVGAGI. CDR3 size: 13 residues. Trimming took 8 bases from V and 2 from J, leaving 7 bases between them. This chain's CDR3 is CASSGAGANVLTF. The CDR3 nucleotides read TGTGCCAGCTCAGGGGCTGGGGCCAACGTCCTGACTTTC.